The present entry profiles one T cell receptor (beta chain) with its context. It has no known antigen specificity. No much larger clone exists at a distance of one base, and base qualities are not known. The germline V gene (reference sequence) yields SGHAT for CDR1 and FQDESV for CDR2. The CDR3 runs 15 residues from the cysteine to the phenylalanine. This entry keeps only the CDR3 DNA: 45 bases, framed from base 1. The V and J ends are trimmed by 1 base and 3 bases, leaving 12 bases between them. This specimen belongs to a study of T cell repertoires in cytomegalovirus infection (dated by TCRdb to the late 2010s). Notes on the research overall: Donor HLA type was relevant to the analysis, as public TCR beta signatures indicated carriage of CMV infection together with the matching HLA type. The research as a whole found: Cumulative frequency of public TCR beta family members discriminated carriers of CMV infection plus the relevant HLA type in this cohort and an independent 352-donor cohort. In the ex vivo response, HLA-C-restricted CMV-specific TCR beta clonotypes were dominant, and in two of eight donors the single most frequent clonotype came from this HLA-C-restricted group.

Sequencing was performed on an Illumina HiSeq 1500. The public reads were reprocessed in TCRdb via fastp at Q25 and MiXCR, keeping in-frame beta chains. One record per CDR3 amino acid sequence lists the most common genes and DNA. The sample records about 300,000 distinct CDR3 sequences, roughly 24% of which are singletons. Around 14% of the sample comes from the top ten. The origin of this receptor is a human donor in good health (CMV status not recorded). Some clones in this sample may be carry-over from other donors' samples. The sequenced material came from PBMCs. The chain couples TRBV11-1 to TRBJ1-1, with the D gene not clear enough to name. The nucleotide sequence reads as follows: TGTGCCAGCAGCTTAGATGCCGGCTTCTACACTGAAGCTTTCTTT. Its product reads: CASSLDAGFYTEAFF. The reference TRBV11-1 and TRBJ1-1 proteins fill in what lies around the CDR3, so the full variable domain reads EAEVAQSPRYKITEKSQAVAFWCDPISGHATLYWYRQILGQGPELLVQFQDESVVDDSQLPKDRFSAERLKGVDSTLKIQPAELGDSAMYLCASSLDAGFYTEAFFGQGTRLTVV.